Below, 24 T cell receptor beta chains from the same sample are listed, as sequenced in a study of cytomegalovirus exposure and HLA in healthy donors. Primers for the PCR totalled 60 Vbeta and 13 Jbeta. Repertoires were generated with immunoSEQ multiplex PCR, while TCRdb's copy carries only in-frame clones and drops some. The top ten clones hold around 4.3% of a sample with about 170,000 clones, approximately 84% of them seen once. The sample consisted of PBMCs. These TCRs come from a woman in her fifties or sixties in good health and CMV-seropositive.

This chain uses TRBV25-1 with TRBJ2-1, with unresolved D. Trimming removed 4 bases from V and 5 bases from J, with 6 bases in between. CDR1 MGHDK and CDR2 SYGVNS come from the germline V gene. This CDR3 has 12 amino acids. CDR3 region: CASSVSNNEQFF. The CDR3 coding sequence is TGTGCCAGCAGTGTCAGTAACAATGAGCAGTTCTTC.

The J gene is TRBJ2-5, the V gene TRBV9, with 9 bases identical to TRBD2. Germline V gene sequence: CDR1 SGDLS, CDR2 YYNGEE. The CDR3 loop spans 15 amino acids. V gave up 3 bases and J gave up 1 base; unmatched junction bases: 4. The CDR3, as DNA: TGTGCCAGCAGCGGGAGCGGGGGGATCCAAGAGACCCAGTACTTC. Translation: CASSGSGGIQETQYF.

This sequence joins TRBV5-1 and TRBJ2-1, with no clear D. The CDR3 length is 17 residues. Trimming cost V 0 bases and J 0 bases, with 13 bases left between them. Germline V gene lookup returns CDR1 SGHRS and CDR2 YFSETQ. CDR3 sequence (DNA): TGCGCCAGCAGCTTGGCTCCCTTGAGTAGCTCCTACAATGAGCAGTTCTTC. Amino acid sequence: CASSLAPLSSSYNEQFF.

This rearrangement joins TRBV6-5 to TRBJ1-2, with TRBD1 matching over 10 bases. V trimming: 8 bases; J trimming: 0 bases; junction bases outside the gene matches: 6. This CDR3 has 15 amino acids. CDR1 is MNHEY, CDR2 SVGAGI, per germline. For the CDR3, the DNA is TGTGCCAGCTCCCGGGACAGGGGAGCTAACTATGGCTACACCTTC. Encoded protein: CASSRDRGANYGYTF.

The chain uses TRBV29-1 and TRBJ2-2, with TRBD2 identical over 11 bases. The CDR3 length is 16 residues. Looked up from germline, CDR1 is SQVTM and CDR2 is ANQGSEA. Trimming took 6 bases from V and 0 from J; bases not matched to a gene: 6. For the CDR3, the DNA is TGCAGCGTCAAACATAGCGGGAGGGCGAACACCGGGGAGCTGTTTTTT. Encoded protein: CSVKHSGRANTGELFF.

This rearrangement joins TRBV4-3 to TRBJ2-7; D possibly corresponds to TRBD1 (6 bases). CDR3 length: 14 residues. Germline V gene data show CDR1 as LGHNA and CDR2 as YSLEER. The ends were cut back, 5 bases at V and 2 bases at J, with 13 bases in the middle. In DNA form, the CDR3 reads TGCGCCAGCAGCATCACAGGGTTCCCCTACGAGCAGTACTTC. Translation: CASSITGFPYEQYF.

The chain has TRBV5-6 and TRBJ2-7, with TRBD2 identical over 9 bases. Germline V CDR1 and CDR2: SGHDT, YYEEEE. Losses at the gene ends were 4 bases for V and 3 bases for J; bases not matched to a gene: 20. This CDR3 has 19 residues. The CDR3 nucleotides read TGTGCCAGCAGCCCCGGAACCGGGACTAGCAGTAAGTTCAGCTACGAGCAGTACTTC. Translating gives CASSPGTGTSSKFSYEQYF.

This clone has more than one count but fewer than ten. The V call is TRBV29-1, the J call TRBJ2-2, with 9 positions matching TRBD2. CDR1 SQVTM and CDR2 ANQGSEA come from the germline V gene. V trimming: 7 bases; J trimming: 8 bases; junction bases outside the gene matches: 8. The CDR3 is made up of 13 amino acids. The CDR3 loop is CSARVTSGGELFF. The CDR3 region has the DNA TGCAGCGCCAGAGTGACTAGCGGAGGGGAGCTGTTTTTT.

The chain uses TRBV6-5 and TRBJ2-7; D possibly corresponds to TRBD2 (6 bases). Per germline, CDR1 MNHEY and CDR2 SVGAGI. V shed 7 bases and J shed 0 bases, with 16 bases lying between them. The CDR3 spans 15 residues. The CDR3: CASKSAGRSSYEQYF. CDR3 bases: TGTGCCAGCAAATCAGCGGGCCGGTCCTCCTACGAGCAGTACTTC.

The gene calls are TRBV28 and TRBJ2-7; TRBD2 matches at 8 bases. Trimming cost V 6 bases and J 0 bases; bases outside gene matches: 4. CDR3 length: 14 amino acids. Germline V gene lookup returns CDR1 MDHEN and CDR2 SYDVKM. The CDR3 region is CASSLAGPSYEQYF. The CDR3 DNA follows: TGTGCCAGCAGCTTAGCGGGACCCTCCTACGAGCAGTACTTC.

Concerning this clone itself: Additional DNA sequences in this sample encode the identical CDR3. This chain links TRBV19 with TRBJ2-5, with 10 bases fitting TRBD1. CDR1 and CDR2 from the germline V gene are LNHDA and SQIVND (reference sequence). J gave up 2 bases and V 9 bases, and 3 bases lay outside the gene matches. The CDR3 length is 13 residues. The CDR3 nucleotides are TGTGCCAGCCGGGACAGGGGACAAGAGACCCAGTACTTC. Translated, it gives CASRDRGQETQYF.

The CDR3 DNA reads TGTGCCAGCAGCTCCGGACTAGCGGGACGAAGCGGCGAGCAGTACTTC. This codes for CASSSGLAGRSGEQYF. This chain joins TRBV7-9 and TRBJ2-7; 12 bases are shared with TRBD2. J gave up 6 bases and V 4 bases, and 10 bases lay outside the gene matches. The CDR3 covers 16 residues. Germline lookup yields CDR1 SEHNR and CDR2 FQNEAQ (reference sequence).

This clone was seen only a few times. The chain is built from TRBV6-5 and TRBJ1-1; the D gene is possibly TRBD1 (6 bases). Germline assignment: CDR1 MNHEY and CDR2 SVGAGI. Trimming cost V 5 bases and J 1 base, with 14 bases left between them. The CDR3 has 15 residues. CDR3 residues: CASSTRQVRNTEAFF. CDR3 DNA sequence: TGTGCCAGCAGTACCCGACAGGTCCGGAACACTGAAGCTTTCTTT.

This chain connects TRBV4-2 to TRBJ2-3; TRBD2 matches at 11 bases. Trimming cost V 4 bases and J 3 bases; bases outside gene matches: 0. CDR3 length: 14 amino acids. Per the germline V gene, CDR1 is LGHNA and CDR2 is YNFKEQ. The CDR3 loop is CASSRTSGTDTQYF. The CDR3 bases are TGTGCCAGCAGCCGGACTAGCGGGACAGATACGCAGTATTTT.

The chain employs TRBV29-1 and TRBJ2-7; 7 bases align to TRBD1. This CDR3 is built from 14 residues. V was pared by 5 bases and J by 2 bases, with 9 bases of the junction left unmatched. Germline loops: CDR1 SQVTM, CDR2 ANQGSEA. The CDR3 DNA is TGCAGCGTTAGGAAGGGGACAGAAACCTACGAGCAGTACTTC. Translation gives CSVRKGTETYEQYF.

A word on this clone: Other nucleotide sequences from this sample produce the same CDR3. The chain joins TRBV2 to TRBJ2-7, with TRBD1 matching over 8 bases. The CDR3 is 13 residues long. Germline lookup yields CDR1 SNHLY and CDR2 FYNNEI. V lost 6 bases to trimming and J lost 2 bases; unmatched junction nucleotides: 3. CDR3 bases: TGTGCCAGCAGGGGGACAGGCCCCTACGAGCAGTACTTC. Translating it yields CASRGTGPYEQYF.

Concerning this clone itself: One junction end disagrees with the germline gene, perhaps due to a read error. V gene TRBV7-7 combines with J gene TRBJ2-1; possibly TRBD2 for D (7 bases). Germline loops: CDR1 SSHAT, CDR2 FNYEAQ (reference sequence). The CDR3 consists of 16 residues. This CDR3 reads CASSPQAGASYNEQFF. The CDR3 coding sequence is TGTGCTAGCAGCCCCCAGGCGGGGGCCTCCTACAATGAGCAGTTCTTC.

This clone appeared once. CDR3 DNA sequence: TGCGCCAGCAGCTTGGGGGACAGACCTCATCAGCCCCAGCATTTT. This gives the protein CASSLGDRPHQPQHF. The chain employs TRBV5-1 and TRBJ1-5; 7 bases are shared with TRBD1. The CDR3 length is 15 residues. In germline, CDR1 is SGHRS, CDR2 YFSETQ. Trimming at V came to 0 bases and at J to 5 bases, leaving 5 bases not matched to a gene.

V usage is TRBV19 and J usage is TRBJ1-5, with D possibly being TRBD1 (6 bases). The length of the CDR3 is 16 residues. The germline V and J ends were trimmed by 5 bases and 0 bases, with 14 bases remaining between them. Per the germline V gene, CDR1 is LNHDA and CDR2 is SQIVND (reference sequence). This CDR3 is CASSPRGGLSNQPQHF. Here the CDR3 DNA reads TGTGCCAGTAGTCCCCGGGGGGGCCTTAGCAATCAGCCCCAGCATTTT.

A remark on this clone: The identical CDR3 is also encoded by other nucleotide sequences in the sample. The chain recombines TRBV9 with TRBJ2-1; 14 bases fit TRBD2. CDR3 length equals 15 residues. Germline V lookup: CDR1 SGDLS, CDR2 YYNGEE. Trimming took 4 bases from V and 6 from J; bases not matched to a gene: 3. This chain's CDR3 is CASSPTSGRANEQFF. CDR3 DNA: TGTGCCAGCAGCCCGACTAGCGGGAGGGCCAATGAGCAGTTCTTC.

This clone was detected a few times. The rearrangement links TRBV21-1 to TRBJ2-7; TRBD2, the table's D call, was not compared with the DNA. TRBV21-1 is recorded as a pseudogene. The CDR3 runs to 18 residues. The CDR3 here is CASSTRLAGGTSSYEQYF. DNA for the CDR3: TGTGCCAGCAGCACGAGACTAGCGGGAGGTACTTCCTCCTACGAGCAGTACTTC.

The rearrangement joins TRBV5-4 to TRBJ1-2; 8 bases line up with TRBD1. The J segment lost 4 bases and the V segment lost 3 bases, leaving 5 bases of the junction unmatched. The CDR3 extends over 14 amino acids. CDR1 and CDR2 from the germline V gene are SGHNT and YYREEE (reference sequence). The DNA for the CDR3 is TGTGCCAGCAGCTCGGACAGGGCCCGCTATGGCTACACCTTC. Residues: CASSSDRARYGYTF.

The chain couples TRBV10-3 to TRBJ1-5, with D maybe TRBD1 (5 bases). V lost 4 bases, J lost 5 bases, and 12 bases lay in between. The CDR3 covers 14 residues. Germline V gene lookup returns CDR1 ENHRY and CDR2 SYGVKD. As DNA, the CDR3 is TGTGCCATCAGTGCGGGGGACCTTCATCAGCCCCAGCATTTT. Residues: CAISAGDLHQPQHF.

This clone was found a few times. The gene calls are TRBV14 and TRBJ1-6; D gene unclear. The ends were cut back, 0 bases at V and 5 bases at J, with 5 bases in the middle. The CDR3 is 14 amino acids. CDR1 and CDR2 (germline): SGHDN, FVKESK. CDR3 protein: CASSQDYHNSPLHF. CDR3 in DNA: TGTGCCAGCAGCCAAGATTATCATAATTCACCCCTCCACTTT.